The 9 T cell receptor beta chains reported below all come from one sample, sequenced in a study of OX40 agonist ivuxolimab in advanced cancers. Repertoires were generated with immunoSEQ multiplex PCR, while TCRdb's copy carries only in-frame clones and drops some. This table has 30,000 or so clones, 80% to 90% appearing once. The sample was CD4+ or CD8+ T cells sorted from blood, taken in a trial of the OX40 agonist ivuxolimab. The source is an adult with an advanced solid tumor such as melanoma, head and neck, liver or kidney cancer.

The chain recombines TRBV7-9 with TRBJ2-5; D is ambiguous. The germline V and J ends were trimmed by 1 base and 2 bases, with 11 bases remaining between them. CDR1 is SEHNR, CDR2 FQNEAQ, per germline (reference sequence). The CDR3 has 15 residues. DNA of the CDR3: TGTGCCAGCAGCTTAGGGCCTATCGTACAAGAGACCCAGTACTTC. The encoded protein is CASSLGPIVQETQYF.

This sequence joins TRBV5-1 and TRBJ2-1, with 12 nucleotides matching TRBD2. The germline CDR1 and CDR2 sequences are SGHRS and YFSETQ. V gave up 3 bases and J gave up 2 bases; unmatched junction bases: 21. CDR3 length: 22 amino acids. CDR3 DNA sequence: TGCGCCAGCAGCTACTCCGGGACCCCAACACGGCTAGCGGGAGGGACCTACAATGAGCAGTTCTTC. This gives the protein CASSYSGTPTRLAGGTYNEQFF.

By sample fraction, this clone is medium-sized. V gene TRBV4-3 combines with J gene TRBJ2-7; no definite D call. This CDR3 is built from 15 residues. Germline CDR1 LGHNA, CDR2 YSLEER. Trimming stripped 0 bases from V and 0 bases from J, with 9 bases between. The CDR3 reads CASSQDLTTSYEQYF. In nucleotides, the CDR3 is TGCGCCAGCAGCCAAGACCTCACCACCTCCTACGAGCAGTACTTC.

CDR3 protein: CASSSTGQLYEQYF. The DNA of the CDR3 is TGTGCCAGCAGCTCGACGGGACAGCTGTACGAGCAGTACTTC. The J gene is TRBJ2-7, the V gene TRBV11-2, with 7 bases aligning to TRBD1. The CDR3 has 14 residues. The germline V gene encodes CDR1 SGHAT and CDR2 FQNNGV. The V gene end was trimmed by 4 bases and the J gene end by 4 bases; junction bases not matched to a gene: 7.

This sequence joins TRBV5-6 and TRBJ2-7; D is possibly TRBD1 (6 bases). CDR1 SGHDT and CDR2 YYEEEE come from the germline V gene. The CDR3 covers 14 residues. V lost 2 bases to trimming and J lost 6 bases, with 15 bases between them. This CDR3 reads CASSLGATGSEQYF. CDR3 nucleotide sequence: TGTGCCAGCAGCTTAGGGGCTACAGGGTCCGAGCAGTACTTC.

The rearrangement links TRBV4-1 to TRBJ2-1; no clear D gene. The CDR3 contains 16 residues. From germline, CDR1 is MGHRA and CDR2 YSYEKL. The germline V and J ends were trimmed by 5 bases and 2 bases, with 16 bases remaining between them. CDR3 in amino acids: CASSSIPGGPYNEQFF. The DNA for the CDR3 is TGCGCCAGCAGCTCAATTCCAGGCGGTCCCTACAATGAGCAGTTCTTC.

This chain links TRBV30 with TRBJ2-1; 11 bases are shared with TRBD1. CDR1 and CDR2 from the germline V gene are GTSNPN and SVGIG (reference sequence). The CDR3 has 14 residues. Trimming took 4 bases from V and 8 from J; bases not matched to a gene: 7. CDR3 residues: CAWMLGQGADEQFF. CDR3 DNA sequence: TGTGCCTGGATGCTCGGACAGGGGGCGGATGAGCAGTTCTTC.

The J gene is TRBJ2-1, the V gene TRBV28; TRBD2 agrees at 10 bases. Trimming removed 7 bases from V and 7 bases from J; junction bases left unmatched: 7. The CDR3 covers 14 residues. The germline CDR1 and CDR2 sequences are MDHEN and SYDVKM. CDR3: CASTSASGSNEQFF. CDR3 in DNA: TGTGCCAGCACCTCAGCTAGCGGGAGTAATGAGCAGTTCTTC.

The chain employs TRBV15 and TRBJ1-5; D perhaps matches TRBD1 (5 bases). CDR1 and CDR2 (germline): LNHNV, YYDKDF (reference sequence). The CDR3 spans 15 residues. V dropped 1 base and J dropped 7 bases, with 14 bases sitting between them. CDR3 sequence (DNA): TGTGCCACCAGCAGAGGAGGGGAACTAGGCCAGCCCCAGCATTTT. Translation gives CATSRGGELGQPQHF.